The source of this T cell receptor beta chain is a study of CD8+CD57+ T cells in acquired aplastic anemia. There are 15 residues in the CDR3. Germline trimming cut 4 bases from V and 4 bases from J; bases unmatched to any gene: 7. CDR1 is DFQATT, CDR2 SNEGSKA, per germline (reference sequence). Genomic DNA served as template for TCR beta VDJ and CDR3 profiling. A single record per CDR3 protein comes from TCRdb applying MiXCR to the reads. The table records roughly 300,000 distinct CDR3 sequences, roughly 50% of them present only once. This clonotype was seen more than once but under ten times. The source of this sequence is a human donor with severe aplastic anemia or a healthy control (not recorded which). Sequenced: sorted CD4+, CD8+, or CD8+CD57+ T cells (not recorded which) from PBMCs. This chain links TRBV20-1 with TRBJ1-5, with 10 nucleotides matching TRBD1. CDR3 sequence reads: CSATGTGDGNQPQHF. The CDR3 DNA is TGCAGTGCTACCGGGACAGGGGATGGAAATCAGCCCCAGCATTTT.